The sequence of this TCR beta chain was determined in a study of cytomegalovirus exposure and HLA in healthy donors. Study-wide results and limits: From TCR beta sequences, most subjects' HLA-A and HLA-B alleles were reportedly predicted accurately.

The V end lost 3 bases, the J end lost 1 base, and 9 bases lay between the germline ends. The CDR3 has 14 amino acids. The germline gives CDR1 SNHLY, CDR2 FYNNEI. 13 Jbeta primers and 60 Vbeta primers were used for the PCR. The assay was immunoSEQ multiplex PCR, and TCRdb's table has in-frame clones only and misses some. This table has 99,000 or so clones, 75% to 80% appearing once. For this clone: The antigen remains undetermined.

V gene TRBV2 combines with J gene TRBJ2-5; D possibly corresponds to TRBD1 (5 bases). The sequencing input was PBMCs. The clonotype was recovered from a man between 60 and 75 years old in good health and CMV-seropositive. The CDR3 DNA sequence: TGTGCCAGCAGTGACAGGGTGGGCCAAGAGACCCAGTACTTC. This sequence encodes CASSDRVGQETQYF.